The TCR beta chain under discussion was sequenced for a study of T cell clones after liver transplantation. On the study more broadly: TCRbeta sequencing after a pre-transplant mixed lymphocyte reaction identified graft-donor-reactive clones, later tracked in post-transplant blood.

Proliferating CFSE-low MLR cells were sequenced to define alloreactive TCRbeta sequences. Pre-transplant recipient cells responded to graft donor PBMCs, splenocytes, lymph-node cells, or third-party PBMCs. Germline V lookup: CDR1 KGHSH, CDR2 LQKENI. The CDR3 has 16 residues. V gave up 5 bases and J gave up 2 bases, with 18 bases separating them. This clone turned up a few times. Its antigen is as yet unknown. The assay was immunoSEQ multiplex PCR, and TCRdb's table has in-frame clones only and misses some. The table records about 5,800 clones, roughly 29% of them present only once. The sequenced material came from CD4+ T cells from cultured PBMCs. This TCR was recovered from a human patient who received a liver transplant. The T cells may partly be graft donor cells. This chain connects TRBV18 to TRBJ1-1; D is perhaps TRBD1 (5 bases). Here the CDR3 reads CASSRDRRWVNTEAFF. As DNA, the CDR3 is TGTGCCAGCTCAAGGGACCGGAGGTGGGTTAACACTGAAGCTTTCTTT.